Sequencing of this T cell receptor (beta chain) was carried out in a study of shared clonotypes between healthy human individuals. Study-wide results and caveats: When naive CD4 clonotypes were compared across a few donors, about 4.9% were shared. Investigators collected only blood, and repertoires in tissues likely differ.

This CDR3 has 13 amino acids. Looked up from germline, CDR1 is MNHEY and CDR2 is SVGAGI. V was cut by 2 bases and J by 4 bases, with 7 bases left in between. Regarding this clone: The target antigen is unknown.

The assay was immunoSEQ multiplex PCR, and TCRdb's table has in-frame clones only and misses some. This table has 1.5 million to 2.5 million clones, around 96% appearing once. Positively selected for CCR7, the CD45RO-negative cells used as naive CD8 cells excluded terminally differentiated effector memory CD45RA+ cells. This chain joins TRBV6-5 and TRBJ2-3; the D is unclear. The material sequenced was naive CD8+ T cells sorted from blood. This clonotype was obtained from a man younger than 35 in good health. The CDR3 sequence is CASSYSEADTQYF. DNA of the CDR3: TGTGCCAGCAGTTACAGCGAAGCAGATACGCAGTATTTT.